These 7 T cell receptor beta chains originate from one sample sequenced in a study of identical twins. TCRdb independently ran MiXCR on the 5' RACE reads; one entry per CDR3 protein. The table shows hundreds of thousands of distinct CDR3 sequences, with about 7.1% occurring only once. This sample was also put to use in a study of yellow fever vaccine responses in identical twins.

The sequencing input was PBMCs. Receptors originate from a young woman in good health.

This clonotype was picked up many times. This chain joins TRBV11-2 and TRBJ2-5; TRBD2 matches 10 bases. Germline CDR1 is SGHAT and CDR2 is FQNNGV. This CDR3 has 15 residues. The ends lost 4 bases at V and 5 bases at J; junction bases unmatched: 7. The CDR3 region is CASSSSGGAVETQYF. CDR3 DNA sequence: TGTGCCAGCAGCTCCAGCGGGGGGGCCGTGGAGACCCAGTACTTC.

The table lists this clonotype with a few counts. This chain connects TRBV5-1 to TRBJ2-3; D not certain. V dropped 0 bases and J dropped 2 bases, with 10 bases sitting between them. The germline V gene encodes CDR1 SGHRS and CDR2 YFSETQ. This CDR3 is 15 amino acids long. The CDR3 is CASSLETPYTDTQYF. In nucleotides, the CDR3 is TGCGCCAGCAGCTTGGAGACTCCTTACACAGATACGCAGTATTTT. The full variable domain, with the rest looked up from reference TRBV5-1 and TRBJ2-3, is KAGVTQTPRYLIKTRGQQVTLSCSPISGHRSVSWYQQTPGQGLQFLFEYFSETQRNKGNFPGRFSGRQFSNSRSEMNVSTLELGDSALYLCASSLETPYTDTQYFGPGTRLTVL.

This clonotype has only one observation. A much more abundant neighbour one base away suggests this may be a read error. The chain joins TRBV9 to TRBJ2-7; 8 bases are a match to TRBD2. Unmatched junction bases numbered 8, after V lost 3 bases and J lost 6 bases. Per the germline V gene, CDR1 is SGDLS and CDR2 is YYNGEE. The CDR3 is made up of 14 amino acids. CDR3 in amino acids: CASSAIGSGGEQYF. The CDR3 DNA follows: TGTGCCAGCAGCGCAATCGGGAGCGGGGGCGAGCAGTACTTC.

The V gene is TRBV6-5, the J gene TRBJ1-1; D is uncertain. This CDR3 is built from 14 residues. The germline V and J ends were trimmed by 0 bases and 5 bases, with 10 bases remaining between them. Germline CDR1 is MNHEY and CDR2 is SVGAGI. The CDR3 DNA reads as TGTGCCAGCAGTTACTCGACTAAGGAGACTGAAGCTTTCTTT. Translated, it gives CASSYSTKETEAFF.

This clonotype was seen many times. The chain has TRBV6-5 and TRBJ1-2; tentative D call: TRBD1 (6 bases). Trimming removed 0 bases from V and 4 bases from J, with 15 bases in between. Germline CDR1 and CDR2: MNHEY and SVGAGI. This CDR3 is 16 amino acids long. CDR3 in amino acids: CASSYSTGITPYGYTF. The CDR3 nucleotides are TGTGCCAGCAGTTACTCGACAGGCATAACACCCTATGGCTACACCTTC.

V usage is TRBV12-3 or TRBV12-4 and J usage is TRBJ1-1; 7 bases map to TRBD1. Unmatched junction bases numbered 8, after V lost 6 bases and J lost 1 base. The CDR3 runs 15 residues. For the CDR3, the DNA is TGTGCCAGCAGACGACAGGGAGGCACGAACACTGAAGCTTTCTTT. Translated, it gives CASRRQGGTNTEAFF.

This clonotype was observed a handful of times. J is TRBJ2-7 and V is TRBV4-1; 8 bases align to TRBD2. CDR1 and CDR2 (germline): MGHRA, YSYEKL. The junction had 12 bases not matched to a gene; V was cut back by 1 base and J by 1 base. The CDR3 runs to 18 residues. CDR3 bases: TGCGCCAGCAGCCAAGCCCCTGCTAGCGGGCATATTTCCTACGAGCAGTACTTC. This encodes CASSQAPASGHISYEQYF.